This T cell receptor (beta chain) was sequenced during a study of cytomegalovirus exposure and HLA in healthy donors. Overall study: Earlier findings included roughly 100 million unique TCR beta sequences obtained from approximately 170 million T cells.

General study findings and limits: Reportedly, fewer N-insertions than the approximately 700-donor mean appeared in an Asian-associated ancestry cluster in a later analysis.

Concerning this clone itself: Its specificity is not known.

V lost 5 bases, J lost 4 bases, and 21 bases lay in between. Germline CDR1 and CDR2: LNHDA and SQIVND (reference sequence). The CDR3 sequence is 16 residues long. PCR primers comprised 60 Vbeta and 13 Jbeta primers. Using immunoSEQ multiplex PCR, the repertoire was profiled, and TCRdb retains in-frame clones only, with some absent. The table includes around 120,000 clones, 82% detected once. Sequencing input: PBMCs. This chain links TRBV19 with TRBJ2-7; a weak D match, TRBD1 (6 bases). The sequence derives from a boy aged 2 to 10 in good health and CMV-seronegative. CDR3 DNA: TGTGCCAGTAGTCCATTACCCGGGACAACGAAGTACGAGCAGTACTTC. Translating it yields CASSPLPGTTKYEQYF.